This T cell receptor beta chain was captured by sequencing in a study of technical replicates of blood from several donors. Per the germline V gene, CDR1 is SQVTM and CDR2 is ANQGSEA. The CDR3 contains 15 residues. With V trimmed by 6 bases and J by 5 bases, 10 bases remained unmatched. Some clones are missing from TCRdb's copy, which holds only in-frame ones; the method was immunoSEQ multiplex PCR. The data contain 75,000 to 85,000 clones, nearly 97% of them singletons. V gene TRBV29-1 combines with J gene TRBJ1-4, with 9 nucleotides matching TRBD1. The clonotype comes from a human donor in good health. The sample was T cells isolated from PBMCs. The CDR3 coding sequence is TGCAGCGTAGAGGACAGGGGATTCTCAAATGAAAAACTGTTTTTT. It translates to CSVEDRGFSNEKLFF. Full variable domain (outside the CDR3, taken from reference TRBV29-1 and TRBJ1-4): SAVISQKPSRDICQRGTSLTIQCQVDSQVTMMFWYRQQPGQSLTLIATANQGSEATYESGFVIDKFPISRPNLTFSTLTVSNMSPEDSSIYLCSVEDRGFSNEKLFFGSGTQLSVL.